This passage covers 18 T cell receptor beta chains from one sample sequenced in a study of T cells in tumors after PD-1 blockade. Clones were sequenced by immunoSEQ multiplex PCR, and TCRdb holds only the in-frame ones, with some missing. This table holds roughly 14,000 clones, about four fifths found once. Sequencing was performed on PBMCs, taken after anti-PD-1 treatment. The receptors derive from a human donor with basal cell carcinoma.

The genes are TRBV6-5 and TRBJ1-2; the D is unclear. CDR3 length: 14 residues. Germline assignment: CDR1 MNHEY and CDR2 SVGAGI. Deletions cut 5 bases from V and 4 bases from J, with 14 bases between. DNA for the CDR3: TGTGCCAGCAGTCCGGGCCGACAAGTCTATGGCTACACCTTC. Its protein is CASSPGRQVYGYTF.

The gene calls are TRBV18 and TRBJ2-3, with D possibly matching TRBD1 (5 bases). The V end was cut by 6 bases, the J end by 1 base, with 11 bases between. Germline CDR1 and CDR2: KGHSH and LQKENI. The CDR3 is made up of 14 amino acids. The CDR3 spells CASSQGVGTDTQYF. CDR3 nucleotide sequence: TGTGCCAGCTCGCAAGGGGTCGGCACAGATACGCAGTATTTT. Full variable domain (remainder filled in from reference TRBV18 and TRBJ2-3): NAGVMQNPRHLVRRRGQEARLRCSPMKGHSHVYWYRQLPEEGLKFMVYLQKENIIDESGMPKERFSAEFPKEGPSILRIQQVVRGDSAAYFCASSQGVGTDTQYFGPGTRLTVL.

CDR3 residues: CASSSTQGGGEKLFF. CDR3 nucleotides: TGTGCCAGCAGTTCGACGCAGGGAGGGGGTGAAAAACTGTTTTTT. The gene calls are TRBV28 and TRBJ1-4; a weak D match, TRBD1 (6 bases). The germline V and J ends were trimmed by 4 bases and 7 bases, with 16 bases remaining between them. This CDR3 contains 15 residues. Germline values: CDR1 MDHEN, CDR2 SYDVKM. Full variable domain (remainder filled in from reference TRBV28 and TRBJ1-4): DVKVTQSSRYLVKRTGEKVFLECVQDMDHENMFWYRQDPGLGLRLIYFSYDVKMKEKGDIPEGYSVSREKKERFSLILESASTNQTSMYLCASSSTQGGGEKLFFGSGTQLSVL.

The chain couples TRBV7-2 to TRBJ2-3; tentatively, D is TRBD1 (5 bases). From germline, CDR1 is SGHTA and CDR2 FQGNSA. V was trimmed by 5 bases and J by 7 bases, leaving 16 bases between them. This CDR3 contains 14 residues. The DNA for the CDR3 is TGTGCCAGCAGCCCCAGGGAAATTACCTATACGCAGTATTTT. Translation: CASSPREITYTQYF.

This chain uses TRBV28 with TRBJ1-5; D remains ambiguous. Germline lookup yields CDR1 MDHEN and CDR2 SYDVKM. V lost 6 bases, J lost 3 bases, and 12 bases lay in between. This CDR3 region has 14 residues. The CDR3, as DNA: TGTGCCAGCAGCCGCCTGTTGGCCAATCAGCCCCAGCATTTT. This codes for CASSRLLANQPQHF.

This sequence joins TRBV5-5 and TRBJ2-5, with 7 bases that match TRBD1. The CDR3 length is 14 residues. Germline CDR1 is SGHKS and CDR2 is YYEKEE (reference sequence). V lost 0 bases to trimming and J lost 2 bases; unmatched junction nucleotides: 1. CDR3 protein: CASSLDRGQETQYF. The CDR3 nucleotides read TGTGCCAGCAGCTTGGACAGGGGTCAAGAGACCCAGTACTTC.

The chain joins TRBV4-3 to TRBJ2-1, with 10 bases that match TRBD2. Germline V gene data show CDR1 as LGHNA and CDR2 as YSLEER. This CDR3 is 19 amino acids long. V lost 0 bases, J lost 7 bases, and 15 bases stayed unmatched. This CDR3 is CASSQETSGVSALRNEQFF. CDR3 DNA sequence: TGCGCCAGCAGCCAAGAAACTAGCGGGGTTTCAGCTCTGAGGAATGAGCAGTTCTTC.

The rearrangement joins TRBV2 to TRBJ1-2; no clear D. The V and J ends lost 5 bases and 3 bases respectively, with 13 bases between them. CDR3 length: 14 residues. Germline V CDR1 and CDR2: SNHLY, FYNNEI. For the CDR3, the DNA is TGTGCCAGCAGTCGAGGGATTTCAGACTATGGCTACACCTTC. Encoded protein: CASSRGISDYGYTF.

The rearrangement uses TRBV10-3 and TRBJ1-5, with D possibly TRBD1 on 6 matching bases. Germline V gene sequence: CDR1 ENHRY, CDR2 SYGVKD. CDR3 length equals 12 residues. V lost 11 bases to trimming and J lost 4 bases, with 12 bases between them. The CDR3, as DNA: TGTGCCGTCGGACAGAATAATCAGCCCCAGCATTTT. This gives the protein CAVGQNNQPQHF.

The rearrangement uses TRBV5-4 and TRBJ2-7; the D gene could be TRBD1 or TRBD2 (5 bases each). Germline V gives CDR1 SGHNT, CDR2 YYREEE (reference sequence). Trimming took off 2 bases at V and 3 bases at J, with 12 bases between the two ends. This CDR3 is built from 14 residues. In DNA form, the CDR3 reads TGTGCCAGCAGCTTTGACGTGGGGGACTACGAGCAGTACTTC. Translating gives CASSFDVGDYEQYF.

The V and J genes are TRBV28 and TRBJ1-5; D might be TRBD1 (5 bases). This CDR3 is built from 15 residues. Germline-derived CDR1 and CDR2 are MDHEN and SYDVKM. Between the trimmed V and J ends, which lost 3 bases and 6 bases, there was a span of 15 bases. The chain's CDR3 is CASSLSLGGSQPQHF. CDR3 in DNA: TGTGCCAGCAGTTTGTCTTTGGGGGGTAGTCAGCCCCAGCATTTT.

V is TRBV5-4 and J is TRBJ2-3, with 9 bases aligning to TRBD2. V was pared by 5 bases and J by 3 bases, with 4 bases of the junction left unmatched. Per the germline V gene, CDR1 is SGHNT and CDR2 is YYREEE (reference sequence). This CDR3 is 14 amino acids long. The CDR3 DNA reads as TGTGCCAGCAGTAGCGGGAGTGGAACAGATACGCAGTATTTT. Translated, it gives CASSSGSGTDTQYF.

This clone was counted once. The chain couples TRBV5-5 to TRBJ2-7; a possible D gene is TRBD1 (5 bases). The germline V gene encodes CDR1 SGHKS and CDR2 YYEKEE (reference sequence). This CDR3 is 12 amino acids long. V was pared by 4 bases and J by 3 bases, with 8 bases between. Here the CDR3 reads CASSRTIYEQYF. The CDR3 DNA follows: TGTGCCAGCAGCCGGACAATCTACGAGCAGTACTTC.

The rearrangement uses TRBV28 and TRBJ2-4, with TRBD2 as a possible D gene (7 bases). Germline V gene data show CDR1 as MDHEN and CDR2 as SYDVKM. The CDR3 length is 20 residues. Trimming left V 3 bases short and J 0 bases short, with 24 bases between. CDR3 nucleotides: TGTGCCAGCAGTTTGTTCTTTGGGAGGGACAAGGAACTAGCCAAAAACATTCAGTACTTC. This encodes CASSLFFGRDKELAKNIQYF.

The rearrangement links TRBV5-6 to TRBJ2-3; D not certain. The CDR3 consists of 15 residues. CDR1 is SGHDT, CDR2 YYEEEE, per germline. The V end was cut by 2 bases, the J end by 0 bases, with 10 bases between. The CDR3 loop reads CASSLSAPSTDTQYF. The CDR3 DNA sequence: TGTGCCAGCAGCTTAAGTGCCCCCAGCACAGATACGCAGTATTTT.

V and J are TRBV24-1 and TRBJ2-1; 16 bases are shared with TRBD2. This CDR3 contains 16 residues. Germline CDR1 is KGHDR and CDR2 is SFDVKD. After removal of 9 bases from V and 2 bases from J, the junction contained 3 bases not matched to a gene. DNA of the CDR3: TGTGCCACCGGGACTAGCGGGAGGGCCGCCTACAATGAGCAGTTCTTC. Translating gives CATGTSGRAAYNEQFF.

This chain links TRBV7-2 with TRBJ2-7; D not certain. The ends were cut back, 0 bases at V and 3 bases at J, with 6 bases in the middle. This CDR3 region has 13 residues. CDR1 is SGHTA and CDR2 is FQGNSA in the germline V gene. The CDR3: CASSLALDYEQYF. CDR3 bases: TGTGCCAGCAGCTTAGCATTGGACTACGAGCAGTACTTC.

This chain joins TRBV12-3 or TRBV12-4 and TRBJ2-3; no definite D call. Trimming cost V 7 bases and J 4 bases, with 12 bases left between them. The CDR3 sequence is 13 residues long. CDR3: CASKQSGADTQYF. DNA for the CDR3: TGTGCCAGCAAACAAAGTGGGGCAGATACGCAGTATTTT.